This TCR beta chain derives from a study of OX40 agonist ivuxolimab in advanced cancers. Data came from immunoSEQ multiplex PCR; TCRdb stores just in-frame clones and leaves some out. The data hold about 20,000 clones, with roughly 74% observed a single time. This clone was seen a single time. The V gene lost 5 bases and the J gene lost 4 bases, with 17 bases spanning the gap. Germline-derived CDR1 and CDR2 are SGHTA and FQGNSA. The CDR3 is 15 amino acids. The receptor was isolated from an adult with an advanced solid tumor such as melanoma, head and neck, liver or kidney cancer. The chain couples TRBV7-2 to TRBJ2-5; no definite D call. The specimen was CD4+ or CD8+ T cells sorted from blood, collected in a trial of the OX40 agonist ivuxolimab. The CDR3 sequence is CASSESRLAPETQYF. The CDR3 nucleotides read TGTGCCAGCAGCGAATCCCGGCTGGCCCCAGAGACCCAGTACTTC.